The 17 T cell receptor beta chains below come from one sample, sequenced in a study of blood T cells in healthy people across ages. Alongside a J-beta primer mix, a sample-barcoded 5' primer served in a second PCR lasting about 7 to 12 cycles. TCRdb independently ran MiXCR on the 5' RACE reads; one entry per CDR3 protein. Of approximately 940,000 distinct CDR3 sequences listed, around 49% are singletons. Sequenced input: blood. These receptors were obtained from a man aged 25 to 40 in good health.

CDR3 sequence (DNA): TGTGCCAGCAGCTTTGGCGATAGCAATCAGCCCCAGCATTTT. Protein sequence: CASSFGDSNQPQHF. This sequence joins TRBV13 and TRBJ1-5; no definite D call. V was trimmed by 3 bases and J by 0 bases, leaving 6 bases between them. The CDR3 has 14 amino acids. Germline lookup yields CDR1 PRHDT and CDR2 FYEKMQ (reference sequence).

The CDR3 reads CASSRSSSTYNEQFF. The CDR3 DNA reads TGCGCCAGCAGCCGTTCTAGCTCGACCTACAATGAGCAGTTCTTC. The chain uses TRBV4-3 and TRBJ2-1, with D possibly TRBD2 on 5 matching bases. This CDR3 has 15 amino acids. Germline-derived CDR1 and CDR2 are LGHNA and YSLEER. Trimming took 4 bases from V and 2 from J, leaving 12 bases between them.

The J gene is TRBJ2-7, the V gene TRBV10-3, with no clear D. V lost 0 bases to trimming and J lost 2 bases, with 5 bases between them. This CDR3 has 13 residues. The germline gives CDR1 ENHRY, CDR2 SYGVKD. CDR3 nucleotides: TGTGCCATCAGTGAGTCTGGGCCCTACGAGCAGTACTTC. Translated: CAISESGPYEQYF.

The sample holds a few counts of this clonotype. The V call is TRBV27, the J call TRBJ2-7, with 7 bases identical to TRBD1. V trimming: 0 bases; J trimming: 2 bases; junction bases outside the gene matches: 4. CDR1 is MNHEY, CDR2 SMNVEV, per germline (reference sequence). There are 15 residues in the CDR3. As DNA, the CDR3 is TGTGCCAGCAGTTTATCGTCACAGGGGACCTACGAGCAGTACTTC. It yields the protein CASSLSSQGTYEQYF.

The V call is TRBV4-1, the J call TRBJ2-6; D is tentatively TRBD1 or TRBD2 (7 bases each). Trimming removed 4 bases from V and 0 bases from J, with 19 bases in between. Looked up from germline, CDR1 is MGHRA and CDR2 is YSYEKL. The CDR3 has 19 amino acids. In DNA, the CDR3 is TGCGCCAGCAGCCCTAGCGGACAGGTACAAAACTCTGGGGCCAACGTCCTGACTTTC. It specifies CASSPSGQVQNSGANVLTF.

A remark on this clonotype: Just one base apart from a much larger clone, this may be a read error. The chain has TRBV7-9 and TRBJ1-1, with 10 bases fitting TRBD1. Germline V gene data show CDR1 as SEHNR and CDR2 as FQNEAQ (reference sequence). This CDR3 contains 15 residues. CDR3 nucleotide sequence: TGTGCCAGCAGCTCCCTGGGACAGGGGAACAGTGAAGCTTTCTTT. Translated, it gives CASSSLGQGNSEAFF.

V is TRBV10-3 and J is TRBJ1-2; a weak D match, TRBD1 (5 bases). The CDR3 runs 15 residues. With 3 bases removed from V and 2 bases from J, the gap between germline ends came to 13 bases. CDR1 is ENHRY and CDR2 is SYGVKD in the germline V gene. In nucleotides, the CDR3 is TGTGCCATCAGTGAAAGGGGTCGGATAAACTATGGCTACACCTTC. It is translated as CAISERGRINYGYTF.

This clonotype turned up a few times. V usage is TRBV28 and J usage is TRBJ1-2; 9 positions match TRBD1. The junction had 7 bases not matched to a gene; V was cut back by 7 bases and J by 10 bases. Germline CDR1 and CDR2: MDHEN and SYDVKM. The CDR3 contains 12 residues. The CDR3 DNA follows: TGTGCCAGCACCACAGGGGGCGAGGTCTACACCTTC. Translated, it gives CASTTGGEVYTF.

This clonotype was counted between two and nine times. The CDR3 sequence is CATEGNFEKLFF. The CDR3 DNA reads as TGTGCCACGGAGGGAAATTTTGAAAAACTGTTTTTT. The chain is built from TRBV6-1 and TRBJ1-4, with unresolved D. The V gene's germline CDR1 is MNHNS and CDR2 SASEGT. The V end was cut by 10 bases, the J end by 7 bases, with 13 bases between. The CDR3 is 12 amino acids.

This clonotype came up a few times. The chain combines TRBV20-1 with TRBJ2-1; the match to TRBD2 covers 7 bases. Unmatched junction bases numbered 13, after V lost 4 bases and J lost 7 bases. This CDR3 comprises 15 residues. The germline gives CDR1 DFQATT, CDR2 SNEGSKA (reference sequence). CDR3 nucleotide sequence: TGCAGTGCTAATCCGGGGGGAGTTACTTCGAATGAGCAGTTCTTC. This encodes CSANPGGVTSNEQFF.

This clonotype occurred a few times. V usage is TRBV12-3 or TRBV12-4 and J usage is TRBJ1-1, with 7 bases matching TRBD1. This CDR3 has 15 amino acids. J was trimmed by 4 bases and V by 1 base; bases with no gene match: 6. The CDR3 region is CASSLVTGAGTEAFF. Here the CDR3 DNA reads TGTGCCAGCAGTTTAGTAACAGGGGCCGGCACTGAAGCTTTCTTT.

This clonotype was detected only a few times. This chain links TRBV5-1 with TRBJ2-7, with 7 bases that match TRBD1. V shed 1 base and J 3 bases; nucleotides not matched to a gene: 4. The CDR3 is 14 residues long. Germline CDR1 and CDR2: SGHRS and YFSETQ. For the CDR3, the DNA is TGCGCCAGCAGCTTGATGACAGGGAACTACGAGCAGTACTTC. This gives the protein CASSLMTGNYEQYF.

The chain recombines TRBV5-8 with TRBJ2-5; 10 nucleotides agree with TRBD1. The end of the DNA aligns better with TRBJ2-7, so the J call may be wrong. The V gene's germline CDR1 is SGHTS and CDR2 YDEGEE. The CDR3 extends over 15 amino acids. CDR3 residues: CASSFPGTGAYEQYF. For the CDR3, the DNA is TGTGCCAGCAGCTTCCCCGGGACAGGGGCCTACGAGCAGTACTTC.

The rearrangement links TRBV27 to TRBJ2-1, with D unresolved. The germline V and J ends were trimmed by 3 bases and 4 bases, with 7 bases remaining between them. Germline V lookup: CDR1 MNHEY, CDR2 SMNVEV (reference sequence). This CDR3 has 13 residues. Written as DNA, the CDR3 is TGTGCCAGCAGTTTTGGACCTTACAATGAGCAGTTCTTC. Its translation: CASSFGPYNEQFF.

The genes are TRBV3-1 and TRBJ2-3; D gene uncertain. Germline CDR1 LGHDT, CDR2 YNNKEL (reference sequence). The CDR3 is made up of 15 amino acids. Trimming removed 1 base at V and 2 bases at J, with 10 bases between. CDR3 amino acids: CASSQGAAHTDTQYF. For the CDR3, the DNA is TGTGCCAGCAGCCAAGGGGCGGCCCACACAGATACGCAGTATTTT.

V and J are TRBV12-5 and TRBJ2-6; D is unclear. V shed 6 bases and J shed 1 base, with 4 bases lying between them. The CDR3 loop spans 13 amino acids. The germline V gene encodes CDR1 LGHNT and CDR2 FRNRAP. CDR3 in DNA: TGTGCTAGTGGGATATCTGGGGCCAACGTCCTGACTTTC. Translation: CASGISGANVLTF.

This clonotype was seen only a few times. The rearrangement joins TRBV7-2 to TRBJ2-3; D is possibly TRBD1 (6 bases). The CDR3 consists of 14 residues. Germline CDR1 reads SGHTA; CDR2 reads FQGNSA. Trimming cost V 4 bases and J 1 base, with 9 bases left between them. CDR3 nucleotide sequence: TGTGCCAGCAGCTGGTCAGGGGGCACAGATACGCAGTATTTT. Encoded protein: CASSWSGGTDTQYF.